This record concerns one T cell receptor beta chain sequence. These data belong to a study of shared clonotypes between healthy human individuals. Donors, healthy HIV-negative adults, lacked recent acute infections or vaccinations. Trimming shortened V by 6 bases and J by 4 bases, and 16 bases separated the two germline ends. Germline V gene data show CDR1 as MNHEY and CDR2 as SVGAGI. The CDR3 sequence is 14 residues long. Produced via immunoSEQ multiplex PCR; TCRdb's table is partial and in-frame only. In the table there are fewer than 550,000 clones, about 75% of which are singletons. This clonotype originated in a woman aged 35 to 49 in good health. Some clones in this sample may be carry-over from other donors' samples. The V and J genes are TRBV6-5 and TRBJ2-7, with D tentatively TRBD1 (6 bases). The source material was PBMCs. The CDR3 spells CASSRQDLSYEQYF. CDR3 DNA: TGTGCCAGCAGCCGACAGGATTTGAGTTACGAGCAGTACTTC.